This T cell receptor (beta chain) was sequenced in a study of blood T cell repertoires in COVID-19. Study background: Symptom resolution, clearance, or two negative PCRs marked donors in Cohort 3 as recovered. The cDNA or gDNA used as material had been derived from T cells, B-cell-depleted T cells, or PBMCs. Acute-phase and convalescent COVID-19 samples originated in the United States, Italy and Spain.

How the authors handled the data: The authors estimated nucleated cell counts from reference gene primer amplification. Clones were read by immunoSEQ multiplex PCR, and TCRdb kept only the in-frame ones, dropping some. V and J calls and clone size are as listed in that table; D and trimming were resolved from the DNA. The sample carries under 300,000 clones, 88% recorded once. This CDR3 contains 16 residues. After removal of 6 bases from V and 10 bases from J, the junction contained 15 bases not matched to a gene. Germline assignment: CDR1 LNHDA and CDR2 SQIVND (reference sequence). The V gene is TRBV19, the J gene TRBJ2-1; 10 bases line up with TRBD2. Sequenced sample: PBMCs or T cells enriched from blood (not recorded which). The TCR sequence derives from a woman aged 55-69 years in a cohort exposed to, infected with or recovered from COVID-19 (not recorded which). The CDR3, as DNA: TGTGCCAGTAGACAACGCGGGACTAGCGACGCTGACGAGCAGTTCTTC. The encoded protein is CASRQRGTSDADEQFF. Full variable domain (remainder filled in from reference TRBV19 and TRBJ2-1): DGGITQSPKYLFRKEGQNVTLSCEQNLNHDAMYWYRQDPGQGLRLIYYSQIVNDFQKGDIAEGYSVSREKKESFPLTVTSAQKNPTAFYLCASRQRGTSDADEQFFGPGTRLTVL.